The 14 T cell receptor beta chains presented below share a single source sample, sequenced in a study of regulatory T cells in long-lasting Graves disease. Building of the TCR beta libraries involved iRepertoire HTBI primers and Arm-PCR of CDR3 regions. TCRdb re-analysed the multiplex PCR reads in MiXCR, keeping a single row per CDR3 protein. This sample has approximately 540,000 distinct CDR3 sequences, with more than 10% found just once. Noted time point: newly diagnosed GD, antithyroid drugs for less than 3 months. Isolated PBMC RNA provided the starting material for the TCR library. The same specimen was also included in a second study, on T cells in Graves' hyperthyroidism and ophthalmopathy.

The sample consisted of peripheral blood mononuclear cells (PBMCs), taken at new diagnosis, from a patient treated with antithyroid drugs. The receptors were gathered from a young woman with Graves disease.

The chain carries TRBV20-1 and TRBJ1-6; TRBD1 aligns across 10 bases. Germline loops: CDR1 DFQATT, CDR2 SNEGSKA (reference sequence). V shed 4 bases, J shed 10 bases, and the junction held 7 bases outside the gene matches. The CDR3 covers 14 residues. The CDR3 DNA reads TGCAGTGCTAACCGGGACAGGGGAAGGTCACCCCTCCACTTT. Translated, it gives CSANRDRGRSPLHF.

The rearrangement uses TRBV7-6 and TRBJ2-2; D is uncertain. Trimming cost V 1 base and J 7 bases, with 16 bases left between them. CDR3 length: 16 residues. The germline V gene encodes CDR1 SGHVS and CDR2 FNYEAQ. DNA for the CDR3: TGTGCCAGCAGCTTAGGAGTTTCTTTGGCCAGCGGGGAGCTGTTTTTT. It encodes CASSLGVSLASGELFF.

The table lists this clonotype with a few counts. The CDR3: CATSRDWAVSYEQYF. CDR3 nucleotides: TGTGCCACCAGCAGAGATTGGGCGGTCTCCTACGAGCAGTACTTC. The chain combines TRBV15 with TRBJ2-7, with D hard to call. This CDR3 contains 15 residues. Between the trimmed V and J ends, which lost 0 bases and 0 bases, there was a span of 9 bases. Germline assignment: CDR1 LNHNV and CDR2 YYDKDF (reference sequence). The full variable domain, its missing parts supplied by reference TRBV15 and TRBJ2-7, is DAMVIQNPRYQVTQFGKPVTLSCSQTLNHNVMYWYQQKSSQAPKLLFHYYDKDFNNEADTPDNFQSRRPNTSFCFLDIRSPGLGDTAMYLCATSRDWAVSYEQYFGPGTRLTVT.

In its sample, this clonotype was seen a few times. This chain uses TRBV29-1 with TRBJ2-4; D is unclear. The germline V and J ends were trimmed by 8 bases and 3 bases, with 17 bases remaining between them. The CDR3 runs 14 residues. Germline-derived CDR1 and CDR2 are SQVTM and ANQGSEA. CDR3 sequence (DNA): TGCAGCCTCGGTGAAAAGTGTAGCAAAAACATTCAGTACTTC. This gives the protein CSLGEKCSKNIQYF.

In its sample, this clonotype was seen many times. V is TRBV20-1 and J is TRBJ2-3; D perhaps matches TRBD2 (6 bases). The CDR3 is made up of 13 amino acids. CDR1 DFQATT and CDR2 SNEGSKA come from the germline V gene (reference sequence). V was trimmed by 5 bases and J by 0 bases, leaving 9 bases between them. The CDR3 sequence: CSAEGTSTDTQYF. The CDR3, as DNA: TGCAGTGCTGAGGGGACTAGCACAGATACGCAGTATTTT.

This clonotype has at least ten counts. The chain employs TRBV7-9 and TRBJ2-2; D gene uncertain. Germline V gives CDR1 SEHNR, CDR2 FQNEAQ (reference sequence). The CDR3 loop spans 13 amino acids. V was cut by 5 bases and J by 2 bases, with 6 bases left in between. CDR3 coding DNA: TGTGCCAGCAGCGGCCATAACACCGGGGAGCTGTTTTTT. Amino acid sequence: CASSGHNTGELFF.

This clonotype was counted ten times or more. This chain uses TRBV28 with TRBJ2-7; 7 bases align to TRBD2. CDR3 size: 14 residues. CDR1 and CDR2 from the germline V gene are MDHEN and SYDVKM. The J segment lost 3 bases and the V segment lost 6 bases, leaving 8 bases of the junction unmatched. The DNA for the CDR3 is TGTGCCAGCAGACCCGGCGGGACTATCTACGAGCAGTACTTC. This gives the protein CASRPGGTIYEQYF.

In its sample, this clonotype was seen many times. V is TRBV20-1 and J is TRBJ1-2; D uncertain. The CDR3 runs 13 residues. V lost 3 bases and J 7 bases, leaving 15 bases between the germline ends. Germline V gene sequence: CDR1 DFQATT, CDR2 SNEGSKA (reference sequence). The CDR3 DNA follows: TGCAGTGCTAGTAGGCCCAAGGCTAGTGGCTACACCTTC. Translation gives CSASRPKASGYTF.

This clonotype came up many times. The V call is TRBV2, the J call TRBJ2-3; D possibly corresponds to TRBD1 (5 bases). The V end was cut by 2 bases, the J end by 2 bases, with 14 bases between. This CDR3 is 16 amino acids long. Germline V CDR1 and CDR2: SNHLY, FYNNEI. CDR3 sequence reads: CASSEMAGSSTDTQYF. The DNA of the CDR3 is TGTGCCAGCAGTGAAATGGCAGGGTCCTCCACAGATACGCAGTATTTT.

This clonotype was detected many times. CDR3 sequence (DNA): TGTGCCAGGGAGAAGGGGACGGTGAACACTGAAGCTTTCTTT. This encodes CAREKGTVNTEAFF. The chain has TRBV2 and TRBJ1-1; D might be TRBD1 (5 bases). Germline V gene sequence: CDR1 SNHLY, CDR2 FYNNEI. V was pared by 9 bases and J by 0 bases, with 14 bases between. The CDR3 has 14 residues.

This clonotype was recorded many times. V usage is TRBV19 and J usage is TRBJ1-2; D gene uncertain. Trimming left V 2 bases short and J 3 bases short, with 10 bases between. Germline V CDR1 and CDR2: LNHDA, SQIVND (reference sequence). The CDR3 totals 14 residues. CDR3 residues: CASSILAGYYGYTF. Here the CDR3 DNA reads TGTGCCAGTAGTATATTGGCCGGCTACTATGGCTACACCTTC.

V usage is TRBV19 and J usage is TRBJ1-5; D not certain. V lost 3 bases to trimming and J lost 9 bases, with 15 bases between them. This CDR3 has 14 amino acids. CDR1 LNHDA and CDR2 SQIVND come from the germline V gene (reference sequence). The CDR3 sequence is CASSMNGGSGPQHF. The DNA for the CDR3 is TGTGCCAGTAGTATGAACGGCGGCAGTGGGCCCCAGCATTTT.

In its sample, this clonotype was seen a few times. V and J are TRBV29-1 and TRBJ1-4; D call uncertain. The germline V and J ends were trimmed by 3 bases and 4 bases, with 9 bases remaining between them. Per the germline V gene, CDR1 is SQVTM and CDR2 is ANQGSEA. This CDR3 spans 13 amino acids. The CDR3 region has the DNA TGCAGCGTTGAGTCCGGTAATAATGAAAAACTGTTTTTT. Translated: CSVESGNNEKLFF.

This clonotype was detected a few times. This may be a read error, as it is one base from a much larger clone. V usage is TRBV20-1 and J usage is TRBJ1-1; TRBD1 might be the D (5 bases). Germline CDR1 reads DFQATT; CDR2 reads SNEGSKA (reference sequence). This CDR3 has 12 amino acids. As DNA, the CDR3 is TGCAGTGCTAAGACAGCGCACGATGAAGTTTTCTTT. Translated: CSAKTAHDEVFF.